Listed here are 29 T cell receptor beta chains from one sample, sequenced in a study of shared clonotypes between healthy human individuals. Clones were sequenced by immunoSEQ multiplex PCR, and TCRdb holds only the in-frame ones, with some missing. The sample includes about half a million clones, over 75% of them seen just once. The sample taken for sequencing was PBMCs. All receptors derive from a woman between 40 and 55 years old in good health. Some clones in this sample may be carry-over from other donors' samples.

CDR3 protein: CASSYPGEETQYF. CDR3 coding DNA: TGTGCCAGCAGTTACCCGGGAGAAGAGACCCAGTACTTC. This chain links TRBV6-6 with TRBJ2-5, with D possibly TRBD2 on 6 matching bases. V lost 2 bases, J lost 3 bases, and 7 bases lay in between. The CDR3 sequence is 13 residues long. The germline V gene encodes CDR1 MNHNY and CDR2 SVGAGI (reference sequence).

This sequence joins TRBV5-4 and TRBJ1-4; tentatively, D is TRBD1 (6 bases). CDR1 and CDR2 (germline): SGHNT, YYREEE (reference sequence). Deletions cut 0 bases from V and 5 bases from J, with 8 bases between. The CDR3 is 14 amino acids. CDR3 sequence: CASSLAGVNEKLFF. In nucleotides, the CDR3 is TGTGCCAGCAGCTTGGCAGGGGTGAATGAAAAACTGTTTTTT.

Remarks on this clone: With a far larger clone one base away, a read error is the likely cause. The V gene is TRBV5-1, the J gene TRBJ2-7, with a possible D match to TRBD1 (7 bases). Germline values: CDR1 SGHRS, CDR2 YFSETQ. This CDR3 has 16 amino acids. CDR3 nucleotides: TGCGCCAGCAGCTTGGCCCAGGGGGGAACCTCCCACGAGCAGTACTTC. This sequence encodes CASSLAQGGTSHEQYF.

This rearrangement joins TRBV27 to TRBJ2-7, with D perhaps being TRBD1 or TRBD2 (6 bases each). V was clipped by 6 bases and J by 7 bases, with 22 bases between them. The germline CDR1 and CDR2 sequences are MNHEY and SMNVEV (reference sequence). This CDR3 is 15 amino acids long. The CDR3, as DNA: TGTGCCAGCAGCCCAAAGGATTGGGGGGCGCAAGAGCAGTACTTC. Protein: CASSPKDWGAQEQYF.

Comments on this clone: A far more abundant clone sits one base away, making this likely a read error. This chain uses TRBV5-6 with TRBJ1-2; no clear D gene. The CDR3 sequence is 17 residues long. CDR1 and CDR2 (germline): SGHDT, YYEEEE. The CDR3 region is CASSFLSWAEINYGHTF. The CDR3 DNA sequence: TGTGCCAGCAGCTTTCTCTCGTGGGCGGAGATAAACTATGGCCACACCTTC.

This chain links TRBV10-3 with TRBJ2-7; 10 bases map to TRBD2. Germline V CDR1 and CDR2: ENHRY, SYGVKD. CDR3 length: 12 amino acids. The J segment lost 6 bases and the V segment lost 6 bases, leaving 2 bases of the junction unmatched. The DNA of the CDR3 is TGTGCCATCAGGGCTAGCGGGGGCGAGCAGTACTTC. It translates to CAIRASGGEQYF.

Regarding this clone: A read error is the likely source, as a far larger clone sits one nucleotide away. The DNA of the CDR3 is TGTGCCAACAGCCCCACGCCAGGGGGGAGCTCCTACGAGCAGTACTTC. Protein sequence: CANSPTPGGSSYEQYF. The chain uses TRBV27 and TRBJ2-5, with D possibly matching TRBD1 (7 bases). The J call may be in error: the DNA end matches TRBJ2-7 better. The CDR3 contains 16 residues. Germline V gene lookup returns CDR1 MNHEY and CDR2 SMNVEV (reference sequence).

The chain recombines TRBV28 with TRBJ2-7; 8 nucleotides align to TRBD2. J gave up 7 bases and V 7 bases, and 12 bases lay outside the gene matches. The length of the CDR3 is 14 residues. Germline CDR1 is MDHEN and CDR2 is SYDVKM. CDR3 in DNA: TGTGCCAGCACCCTTAGCGGGGCGGGTGGAGAGCAGTACTTC. The encoded protein is CASTLSGAGGEQYF. The full variable domain, in which reference TRBV28 and TRBJ2-7 provide the parts outside the CDR3, is DVKVTQSSRYLVKRTGEKVFLECVQDMDHENMFWYRQDPGLGLRLIYFSYDVKMKEKGDIPEGYSVSREKKERFSLILESASTNQTSMYLCASTLSGAGGEQYFGPGTRLTVT.

Concerning this clone: A much larger clonotype is one base distant, so this may be a read error. In the same sample, other DNA sequences code for this CDR3. The genes are TRBV7-2 and TRBJ2-5, with a weak D call TRBD2 (6 bases). The CDR3 covers 13 residues. The germline V gene has CDR1 SGHTA and CDR2 FQGNSA. The CDR3 nucleotides are TGTGCCAGCAGCTTAAATTGGGGGGAGACACAGTACTTC. It yields the protein CASSLNWGETQYF. The entire variable domain, with the rest obtained from reference TRBV7-2 and TRBJ2-5, is as follows: GAGVSQSPSNKVTEKGKDVELRCDPISGHTALYWYRQSLGQGLEFLIYFQGNSAPDKSGLPSDRFSAERTGGSVSTLTIQRTQQEDSAVYLCASSLNWGETQYFGPGTRLLVL.

The CDR3 nucleotides are TGTGCCAGTAGTAGACTAGCGGAGGTGGAGACCCAGTACTTC. It translates to CASSRLAEVETQYF. This rearrangement joins TRBV19 to TRBJ2-5, with 9 bases lining up with TRBD2. The CDR3 is made up of 14 amino acids. V lost 4 bases, J lost 5 bases, and 5 bases stayed unmatched. CDR1 is LNHDA, CDR2 SQIVND, per germline (reference sequence).

This clone was seen at least ten times. This chain links TRBV11-1 with TRBJ2-7; D not certain. CDR3 length equals 12 residues. Trimming removed 1 base from V and 4 bases from J, with 5 bases in between. The germline CDR1 and CDR2 sequences are SGHAT and FQDESV (reference sequence). The CDR3, as DNA: TGTGCCAGCAGCTTAGACAAATACGAGCAGTACTTC. It encodes CASSLDKYEQYF.

About this clone itself: The same CDR3 is also encoded by other DNA sequences in this sample. The chain has TRBV10-3 and TRBJ2-7; D remains unclear. CDR3 length equals 11 residues. Germline values: CDR1 ENHRY, CDR2 SYGVKD. The V end was cut by 0 bases, the J end by 6 bases, with 3 bases between. In DNA, the CDR3 is TGTGCCATCAGTGAGTCAGGCGAGCAGTACTTC. This translates into CAISESGEQYF.

The rearrangement links TRBV18 to TRBJ1-2; possibly TRBD1 for D (5 bases). V was clipped by 1 base and J by 3 bases, with 12 bases between them. CDR1 is KGHSH and CDR2 is LQKENI in the germline V gene. CDR3 length: 15 amino acids. CDR3 sequence reads: CASSPRSRDYYGYTF. The CDR3 bases are TGTGCCAGCTCACCACGAAGCAGGGACTACTATGGCTACACCTTC.

In regard to this clone: This likely came from a read error, as a far larger clone is one base away. In the same sample, other DNA sequences code for this CDR3. The rearrangement links TRBV25-1 to TRBJ2-7, with TRBD2 as a possible D gene (7 bases). V was clipped by 5 bases and J by 4 bases, with 15 bases between them. The CDR3 is 14 residues long. Germline assignment: CDR1 MGHDK and CDR2 SYGVNS. CDR3 sequence reads: CASSRTGGTYEQYF. The CDR3, as DNA: TGTGCCAGCAGTCGGACGGGGGGCACATACGAGCAGTACTTC.

This clone was detected many times. V is TRBV7-3 and J is TRBJ2-1, with 9 nucleotides matching TRBD2. V lost 1 base to trimming and J lost 6 bases; unmatched junction nucleotides: 4. The germline CDR1 and CDR2 sequences are SGHTA and FQGTGA. The CDR3 totals 15 residues. CDR3 sequence (DNA): TGTGCCAGCAGCTTAATGCGGGAGGGCCGCAATGAGCAGTTCTTC. Its protein is CASSLMREGRNEQFF.

The chain is built from TRBV5-5 and TRBJ2-2; TRBD1 matches at 7 bases. Per germline, CDR1 SGHKS and CDR2 YYEKEE (reference sequence). This CDR3 spans 14 amino acids. J gave up 3 bases and V 5 bases, and 4 bases lay outside the gene matches. In DNA, the CDR3 is TGTGCCAGCAGGACAGGGCCGGACACCGGGGAGCTGTTTTTT. It encodes CASRTGPDTGELFF. The full variable domain, completed using reference TRBV5-5 and TRBJ2-2, is DAGVTQSPTHLIKTRGQQVTLRCSPISGHKSVSWYQQVLGQGPQFIFQYYEKEERGRGNFPDRFSARQFPNYSSELNVNALLLGDSALYLCASRTGPDTGELFFGEGSRLTVL.

A remark on this clone: A far larger clone lies a single base away; this is likely a read error. The same CDR3 arises from other DNA sequences in this sample as well. The V call is TRBV11-2, the J call TRBJ2-3, with 12 bases fitting TRBD2. From germline, CDR1 is SGHAT and CDR2 FQNNGV. J lost 0 bases, V lost 5 bases, and 9 bases had no gene match. The CDR3 runs 18 residues. The CDR3 DNA reads as TGTGCCAGCAGCCTCGTGCTAGCGGGGGGGCCCAGCACAGATACGCAGTATTTT. Translation gives CASSLVLAGGPSTDTQYF.

This clone was seen only a few times. This chain connects TRBV5-1 to TRBJ2-2, with a possible D match to TRBD1 (6 bases). In germline, CDR1 is SGHRS, CDR2 YFSETQ. This CDR3 region has 18 residues. The V end lost 4 bases, the J end lost 0 bases, and 19 bases lay between the germline ends. CDR3 DNA sequence: TGCGCCAGCAGCACCCTCCTACAGGGTTCCCCGAACACCGGGGAGCTGTTTTTT. This sequence encodes CASSTLLQGSPNTGELFF.

The rearrangement links TRBV5-1 to TRBJ1-2; D uncertain. Germline V gene sequence: CDR1 SGHRS, CDR2 YFSETQ. With 3 bases removed from V and 4 bases from J, the gap between germline ends came to 19 bases. This CDR3 spans 16 amino acids. In DNA form, the CDR3 reads TGCGCCAGCAGCTCCGACGGAGATGCCGTCTTCTATGGCTACACCTTC. It encodes CASSSDGDAVFYGYTF.

CDR3 coding DNA: TGCGCCAGCAGTGGGGGGGTAAACACCGGGGAGCTGTTTTTT. Translation gives CASSGGVNTGELFF. The V and J genes are TRBV10-1 and TRBJ2-2; a possible D gene is TRBD2 (6 bases). This CDR3 has 14 residues. CDR1 is WNHNN, CDR2 SYGVQD, per germline (reference sequence). V shed 4 bases and J shed 2 bases, with 8 bases lying between them.

As concerns this clone: This likely stems from a read error, as it lies one base from a far larger clone. At the DNA level, this CDR3 is encoded by other sequences in the same sample as well. CDR3 in amino acids: CATSRSGEVAKNIQYF. In DNA, the CDR3 is TGTGCCACCAGCAGAAGCGGGGAAGTAGCCAAAAACATTCAGTACTTC. The chain employs TRBV15 and TRBJ2-4; 7 bases match TRBD2. CDR3 length: 16 amino acids. In germline, CDR1 is LNHNV, CDR2 YYDKDF (reference sequence). The ends lost 2 bases at V and 0 bases at J; junction bases unmatched: 4.

This chain joins TRBV15 and TRBJ2-3, with D perhaps matching TRBD2 (5 bases). Germline CDR1 LNHNV, CDR2 YYDKDF (reference sequence). CDR3 length: 16 residues. V was trimmed by 3 bases and J by 0 bases, leaving 13 bases between them. CDR3 DNA: TGTGCCACCAGCAGCCAGGACTTATCTAGCACAGATACGCAGTATTTT. Translated, it gives CATSSQDLSSTDTQYF.

The V and J genes are TRBV5-1 and TRBJ2-2; D may be TRBD1 (6 bases). The CDR3 sequence is 16 residues long. The germline V gene has CDR1 SGHRS and CDR2 YFSETQ. Trimming took off 0 bases at V and 4 bases at J, with 13 bases between the two ends. The CDR3 loop reads CASSLARGDGTGELFF. Written as DNA, the CDR3 is TGCGCCAGCAGCTTGGCCAGGGGAGATGGCACCGGGGAGCTGTTTTTT. The whole variable domain, filled in from reference TRBV5-1 and TRBJ2-2, reads KAGVTQTPRYLIKTRGQQVTLSCSPISGHRSVSWYQQTPGQGLQFLFEYFSETQRNKGNFPGRFSGRQFSNSRSEMNVSTLELGDSALYLCASSLARGDGTGELFFGEGSRLTVL.

This clone appeared a single time. This chain joins TRBV5-1 and TRBJ2-7, with D uncertain. Between the trimmed V and J ends, which lost 0 bases and 5 bases, there was a span of 3 bases. The V gene's germline CDR1 is SGHRS and CDR2 YFSETQ. This CDR3 region has 11 residues. This CDR3 reads CASSLVDEQYF. In DNA form, the CDR3 reads TGCGCCAGCAGCTTGGTGGACGAGCAGTACTTC.

This clone showed up many times. The chain is built from TRBV11-3 and TRBJ2-1; 8 bases map to TRBD2. Germline V gene data show CDR1 as SGHNT and CDR2 as YENEEA. Germline trimming cut 3 bases from V and 9 bases from J; bases unmatched to any gene: 7. This CDR3 is built from 14 residues. The CDR3 coding sequence is TGTGCCAGCAGCTTTAGCGGGACCCTCGGTGAGCAGTTCTTC. It yields the protein CASSFSGTLGEQFF.

This clone was found a few times. This chain uses TRBV7-8 with TRBJ2-2, with 7 bases identical to TRBD1. This CDR3 spans 17 amino acids. CDR1 and CDR2 from the germline V gene are SGHVS and FQNEAQ. J was trimmed by 4 bases and V by 0 bases; bases with no gene match: 8. This chain's CDR3 is CASSLALKDRITGELFF. DNA for the CDR3: TGTGCCAGCAGCTTAGCCCTAAAGGACAGGATCACCGGGGAGCTGTTTTTT.

The chain is built from TRBV7-2 and TRBJ2-7; 12 nucleotides match TRBD1. The CDR3 sequence is 15 residues long. The J segment lost 4 bases and the V segment lost 8 bases, leaving 9 bases of the junction unmatched. The germline V gene encodes CDR1 SGHTA and CDR2 FQGNSA. The CDR3 DNA is TGTGCCAGCCATCGGGACAGGGGGCTGGAGTACGAGCAGTACTTC. Translation: CASHRDRGLEYEQYF.

The CDR3 region has the DNA TGTGCCTGGAGTGTTGCGCAGGGTGGGACAGATACGCAGTATTTT. Protein product: CAWSVAQGGTDTQYF. The chain is built from TRBV30 and TRBJ2-3; perhaps TRBD1 as D (5 bases). V was shortened by 0 bases and J by 3 bases, with 13 bases between the two germline ends. This CDR3 has 15 residues. Germline CDR1 and CDR2: GTSNPN and SVGIG (reference sequence).

The CDR3: CASSFRTGGPYEQYF. In DNA, the CDR3 is TGTGCCAGCAGCTTCCGGACGGGAGGGCCTTACGAGCAGTACTTC. This chain connects TRBV9 to TRBJ2-7; 8 nucleotides match TRBD2. The germline CDR1 and CDR2 sequences are SGDLS and YYNGEE. This CDR3 is 15 amino acids long. V lost 4 bases to trimming and J lost 4 bases; unmatched junction nucleotides: 10.